This entry lists 2 T cell receptor beta chains sequenced from one sample in a study of cytotoxic CD8 clonotypes in ibrutinib-treated CLL. TCRdb's table, derived via immunoSEQ multiplex PCR, lists solely in-frame clones and lacks some. The data hold 150,000 or so clones, with nearly 90% observed a single time. The sample in question was PBMCs, obtained at disease progression, from a patient treated with ibrutinib. The receptor source for this set is a human donor with chronic lymphocytic leukemia.

The chain uses TRBV9 and TRBJ2-5, with 9 bases fitting TRBD2. V gave up 0 bases and J gave up 1 base; unmatched junction bases: 4. Germline CDR1 is SGDLS and CDR2 is YYNGEE. The CDR3 loop spans 16 amino acids. The CDR3 DNA sequence: TGTGCCAGCAGCGTAGGTAGTAGCGGGGGCCAAGAGACCCAGTACTTC. Translation gives CASSVGSSGGQETQYF. Drawing the rest from reference TRBV9 and TRBJ2-5, the complete variable domain is DSGVTQTPKHLITATGQRVTLRCSPRSGDLSVYWYQQSLDQGLQFLIQYYNGEERAKGNILERFSAQQFPDLHSELNLSSLELGDSALYFCASSVGSSGGQETQYFGPGTRLLVL.

The chain couples TRBV19 to TRBJ2-3, with no clear D. The CDR3 length is 15 residues. V shed 2 bases and J shed 2 bases, with 11 bases lying between them. Germline CDR1 and CDR2: LNHDA and SQIVND (reference sequence). The CDR3 here is CASSIIRATTDTQYF. In DNA form, the CDR3 reads TGTGCCAGTAGTATAATAAGGGCGACCACAGATACGCAGTATTTT.